The clone carrying this T cell receptor beta chain was found a few times. This record comes from a study of technical replicates of blood from several donors. The CDR3 contains 14 residues. Trimming cost V 7 bases and J 7 bases; bases outside gene matches: 9. Germline CDR1 reads MRHNA; CDR2 reads SNTAGT. The protocol was immunoSEQ multiplex PCR, while the TCRdb copy is restricted to in-frame clones and leaves out a portion. The top ten clones hold around 10% of a sample with about 15,000 clones, 82% of them seen once. The rearrangement uses TRBV6-4 and TRBJ1-2; 10 bases line up with TRBD1. Sequenced input: PBMCs. The receptor's source is a human donor in good health. Some clones in this sample may be carry-over from other donors' samples. The CDR3 region is CASKAGQGVGGYTF. The CDR3 coding sequence is TGTGCCAGCAAGGCCGGACAGGGGGTAGGTGGCTACACCTTC.